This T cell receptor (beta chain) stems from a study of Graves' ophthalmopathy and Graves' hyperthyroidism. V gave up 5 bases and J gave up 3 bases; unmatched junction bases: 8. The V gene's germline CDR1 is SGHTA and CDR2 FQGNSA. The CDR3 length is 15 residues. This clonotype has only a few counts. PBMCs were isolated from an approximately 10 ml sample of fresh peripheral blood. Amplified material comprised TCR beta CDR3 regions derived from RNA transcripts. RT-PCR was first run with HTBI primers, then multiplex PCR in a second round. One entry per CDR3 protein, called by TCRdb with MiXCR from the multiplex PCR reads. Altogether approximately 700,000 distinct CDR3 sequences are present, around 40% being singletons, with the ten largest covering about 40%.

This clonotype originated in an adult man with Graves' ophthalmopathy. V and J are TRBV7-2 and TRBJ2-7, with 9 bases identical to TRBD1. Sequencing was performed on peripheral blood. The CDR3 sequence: CASSRGGQGGYEQYF. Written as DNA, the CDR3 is TGTGCCAGCAGCAGGGGGGGACAGGGAGGCTACGAGCAGTACTTC. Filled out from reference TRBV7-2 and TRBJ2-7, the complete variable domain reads GAGVSQSPSNKVTEKGKDVELRCDPISGHTALYWYRQSLGQGLEFLIYFQGNSAPDKSGLPSDRFSAERTGGSVSTLTIQRTQQEDSAVYLCASSRGGQGGYEQYFGPGTRLTVT.